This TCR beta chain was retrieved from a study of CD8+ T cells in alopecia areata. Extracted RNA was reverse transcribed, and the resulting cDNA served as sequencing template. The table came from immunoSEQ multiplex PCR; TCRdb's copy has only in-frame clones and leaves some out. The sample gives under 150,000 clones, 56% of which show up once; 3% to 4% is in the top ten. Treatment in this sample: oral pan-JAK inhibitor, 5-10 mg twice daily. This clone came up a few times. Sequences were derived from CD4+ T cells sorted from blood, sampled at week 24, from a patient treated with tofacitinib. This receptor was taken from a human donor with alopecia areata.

CDR3 nucleotides: TGCAGCGTTGAAAGGGGGCTAGGCAATGAGCAGTTCTTC. Translating gives CSVERGLGNEQFF. The rearrangement links TRBV29-1 to TRBJ2-1, with 7 bases that match TRBD1. Germline CDR1 SQVTM, CDR2 ANQGSEA. Unmatched junction bases numbered 4, after V lost 2 bases and J lost 6 bases. CDR3 length: 13 residues.